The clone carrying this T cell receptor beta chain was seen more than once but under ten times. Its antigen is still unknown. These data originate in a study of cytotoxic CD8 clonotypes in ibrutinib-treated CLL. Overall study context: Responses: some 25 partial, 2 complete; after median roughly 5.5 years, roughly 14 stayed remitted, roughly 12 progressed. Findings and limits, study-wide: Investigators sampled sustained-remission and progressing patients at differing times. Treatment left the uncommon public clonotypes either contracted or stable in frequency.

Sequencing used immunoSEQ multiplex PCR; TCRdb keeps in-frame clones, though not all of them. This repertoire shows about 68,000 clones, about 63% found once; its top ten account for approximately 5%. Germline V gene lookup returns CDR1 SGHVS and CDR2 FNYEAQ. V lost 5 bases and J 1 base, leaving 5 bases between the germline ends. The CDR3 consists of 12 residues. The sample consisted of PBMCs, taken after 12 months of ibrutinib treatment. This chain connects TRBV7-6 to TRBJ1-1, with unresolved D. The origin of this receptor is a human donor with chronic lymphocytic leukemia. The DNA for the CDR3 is TGTGCCAGCAGCGACCGGAACACTGAAGCTTTCTTT. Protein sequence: CASSDRNTEAFF.